These 32 T cell receptor gamma chains came from one sample sequenced in a study of intestinal T cells in coeliac disease. The TRG library came from about 0.2 ug of biopsy DNA amplified with LymphoTrack primers. TCRdb re-called the multiplex PCR reads using CATT. Altogether about 2,500 gamma-chain clones are present, 45% to 50% being singletons, with the ten largest covering over 4%. Genomic DNA came from ten approximately 5-µm formalin-fixed paraffin-embedded scrolls per case. Sequences were obtained from a duodenal biopsy. These receptor sequences come from a human donor with celiac disease.

This clone has more than one count but fewer than ten. V gene TRGV8 combines with J gene TRGJP2. J lost 3 bases, V lost 1 base, and 5 bases had no gene match. This CDR3 is built from 15 residues. Germline V gives CDR1 VENAVY, CDR2 YDSYNSRV. For the CDR3, the DNA is TGTGCCACCTGGGATAGCGGGGGTAGTGATTGGATCAAGACGTTT. Translation: CATWDSGGSDWIKTF.

The rearrangement uses TRGV4 and TRGJ1 or TRGJ2. CDR3 length: 13 residues. CDR1 is EGSTGY, CDR2 YDSYTSSV, per germline. V lost 7 bases to trimming and J lost 3 bases; unmatched junction nucleotides: 9. In nucleotides, the CDR3 is TGTGCCACCTGCACCGCCGTTTATTATAAGAAACTCTTT. It yields the protein CATCTAVYYKKLF.

The CDR3 DNA reads as TGTGCTGCGTGGGATTGCTCGAATTATTATAAGAAACTCTTT. As protein: CAAWDCSNYYKKLF. The gene calls are TRGV10 and TRGJ1 or TRGJ2. TRGV10 carries the ORF label, with uncertain function. The CDR3 consists of 14 residues. Losses at the gene ends were 8 bases for V and 0 bases for J; bases not matched to a gene: 8.

Note on this clone: A single base separates this from a much larger clone, so it may be a read error. CDR3 protein: CATWDGGTTGWFKIF. DNA for the CDR3: TGTGCCACCTGGGACGGAGGTACCACTGGTTGGTTCAAGATATTT. This sequence joins TRGV2 and TRGJP1. The CDR3 has 15 residues. Germline lookup yields CDR1 EGSNGY and CDR2 YDSYNSKV. V was clipped by 1 base and J by 1 base; unmatched bases: 3.

The V call is TRGV9, the J call TRGJ1 or TRGJ2. V was pared by 9 bases and J by 5 bases, with 4 bases of the junction left unmatched. CDR1 GITISATS and CDR2 ISYDGTV come from the germline V gene (reference sequence). The CDR3 covers 10 residues. CDR3 residues: CALRNYKKLF. The CDR3 region has the DNA TGTGCCTTGCGGAATTATAAGAAACTCTTT.

In its sample, this clone ranks as large (0.1 to 1%). The genes are TRGV4 and TRGJP1. CDR3 length equals 12 residues. Germline V lookup: CDR1 EGSTGY, CDR2 YDSYTSSV. The trim removed 3 bases at V and 8 bases at J, leaving 3 bases unmatched. In DNA form, the CDR3 reads TGTGCCACCTGGGATTCCGGTTGGTTCAAGATATTT. Its translation: CATWDSGWFKIF.

This clone was observed a few times. Other nucleotide sequences in the sample specify the same CDR3. The chain couples TRGV2 to TRGJ1 or TRGJ2. Germline V CDR1 and CDR2: EGSNGY, YDSYNSKV. V lost 5 bases, J lost 7 bases, and 14 bases stayed unmatched. The CDR3 runs to 14 residues. The CDR3 sequence: CATWGLRRGYKKLF. In nucleotides, the CDR3 is TGTGCCACCTGGGGCTTAAGGCGGGGGTATAAGAAACTCTTT.

This clone was detected only a few times. The V call is TRGV9, the J call TRGJ1 or TRGJ2. Germline V lookup: CDR1 GITISATS, CDR2 ISYDGTV (reference sequence). V lost 2 bases, J lost 11 bases, and 6 bases stayed unmatched. The CDR3 is made up of 11 amino acids. CDR3 protein: CALWEGEEKLF. The CDR3 DNA is TGTGCCTTGTGGGAGGGGGAAGAGAAACTCTTT.

This clone was recorded once. A read error may be the cause here, since a much bigger clone is one base away. The chain has TRGV11 and TRGJP2. TRGV11 is labeled an ORF, and its function is uncertain. This CDR3 contains 16 residues. As DNA, the CDR3 is TGTGCCTGCTGGAGGCGAGGTAAAAGTAGTGATTGGACCAAGACGTTT. Its translation is CACWRRGKSSDWTKTF.

This chain joins TRGV10 and TRGJ1 or TRGJ2. TRGV10 is treated as an ORF (open reading frame) with a function not yet certain. The CDR3 totals 16 residues. With V trimmed by 8 bases and J by 5 bases, 19 bases remained unmatched. The CDR3: CAAWDIPRTGNYKKLF. The CDR3 DNA follows: TGTGCTGCGTGGGATATCCCGAGAACAGGAAATTATAAGAAACTCTTT.

The table lists this clone with a count of one. One end of the junction is discordant with germline, which a read error may explain. The rearrangement links TRGV2 to TRGJP2. Germline loops: CDR1 EGSNGY, CDR2 YDSYNSKV. The CDR3 has 14 residues. The CDR3 loop reads CAAWDESSDWIKTF. Written as DNA, the CDR3 is TGTGCCGCCTGGGACGAGAGTAGTGATTGGATCAAGACGTTT.

Concerning this clone: Sequence at one end of the junction differs from germline and may be a read error. This rearrangement joins TRGV9 to TRGJ1 or TRGJ2. There are 14 residues in the CDR3. The V gene's germline CDR1 is GITISATS and CDR2 ISYDGTV (reference sequence). CDR3 bases: TGTGCCTTATGGGAGGTCACAGATTATTGTAAGAAACTCTTT. Protein sequence: CALWEVTDYCKKLF.

This sequence joins TRGV2 and TRGJP1. J lost 7 bases, V lost 3 bases, and 20 bases had no gene match. CDR3 length: 18 residues. The V gene's germline CDR1 is EGSNGY and CDR2 YDSYNSKV. CDR3 protein: CATWDPPPLVYHGWFKIF. CDR3 bases: TGTGCCACCTGGGACCCCCCCCCGTTAGTATACCATGGTTGGTTCAAGATATTT.

This clone came up a few times. The V and J genes are TRGV2 and TRGJP2. The trim removed 2 bases at V and 4 bases at J, leaving 4 bases unmatched. This CDR3 contains 14 residues. CDR1 is EGSNGY, CDR2 YDSYNSKV, per germline. The CDR3 nucleotides read TGTGCCACCTGGGACGCATCTAGTGATTGGATCAAGACGTTT. Its translation: CATWDASSDWIKTF.

This clone was counted once. The chain joins TRGV3 to TRGJ1 or TRGJ2. Germline V gene lookup returns CDR1 VTNTFY and CDR2 YDVSTARD (reference sequence). J was trimmed by 6 bases and V by 0 bases; bases with no gene match: 8. The CDR3 has 14 amino acids. The CDR3 loop is CATWDRLGRYKKLF. The CDR3 DNA reads TGTGCCACCTGGGACAGGCTGGGGCGTTATAAGAAACTCTTT.

The chain joins TRGV2 to TRGJP2. Germline CDR1 and CDR2: EGSNGY and YDSYNSKV. The CDR3 contains 16 residues. The V gene end was trimmed by 0 bases and the J gene end by 5 bases; junction bases not matched to a gene: 9. The CDR3 reads CATWDGPGVSDWIKTF. The CDR3 DNA is TGTGCCACCTGGGACGGGCCGGGCGTCAGTGATTGGATCAAGACGTTT.

There are a few counts of this clone. The chain couples TRGV2 to TRGJP2. V was clipped by 1 base and J by 2 bases; unmatched bases: 16. Germline V lookup: CDR1 EGSNGY, CDR2 YDSYNSKV. CDR3 length equals 19 residues. The CDR3 loop reads CATWDGLHSHQSSDWIKTF. Written as DNA, the CDR3 is TGTGCCACCTGGGACGGCTTACACTCCCACCAAAGTAGTGATTGGATCAAGACGTTT.

The genes are TRGV2 and TRGJ1 or TRGJ2. The V and J ends lost 10 bases and 10 bases, in that order; junction bases with no gene match: 7. CDR3 length equals 9 residues. Germline CDR1 and CDR2: EGSNGY and YDSYNSKV. DNA for the CDR3: TGTGCCACTACCGGCAAGAAACTCTTT. Amino acids: CATTGKKLF.

This chain connects TRGV11 to TRGJ1 or TRGJ2. TRGV11 has ORF status, its function being uncertain. The ends lost 13 bases at V and 4 bases at J; junction bases unmatched: 13. The CDR3 spans 13 residues. The CDR3 sequence is CAWLGARYYKKLF. DNA for the CDR3: TGTGCCTGGCTGGGGGCGCGGTATTATAAGAAACTCTTT.

This clone was found once. The V gene is TRGV10, the J gene TRGJP1. TRGV10 belongs to the ORF category, with a function that is uncertain. Trimming at V came to 8 bases and at J to 4 bases, leaving 11 bases not matched to a gene. This CDR3 comprises 15 residues. The CDR3 sequence: CAAWDSSSTGWFKIF. In DNA form, the CDR3 reads TGTGCTGCGTGGGATTCAAGTAGCACTGGTTGGTTCAAGATATTT.

J is TRGJ1 or TRGJ2 and V is TRGV4. V dropped 2 bases and J dropped 1; count of bases not matched to a gene: 5. Germline CDR1 EGSTGY, CDR2 YDSYTSSV. This CDR3 is 14 amino acids long. Here the CDR3 reads CATWDDPNYYKKLF. CDR3 DNA: TGTGCCACCTGGGATGATCCTAATTATTATAAGAAACTCTTT.

The rearrangement joins TRGV3 to TRGJ1 or TRGJ2. Germline assignment: CDR1 VTNTFY and CDR2 YDVSTARD (reference sequence). The V gene end was trimmed by 0 bases and the J gene end by 12 bases; junction bases not matched to a gene: 14. This CDR3 contains 14 residues. The chain's CDR3 is CATWDRGRIIRKLF. In DNA form, the CDR3 reads TGTGCCACCTGGGACAGGGGGCGGATTATAAGGAAACTCTTT.

About this clone: A much more abundant neighbour one base away suggests this may be a read error. The sample has other DNA sequences that encode this CDR3 too. The chain employs TRGV10 and TRGJP1. TRGV10 is an open reading frame whose function is uncertain. CDR3 length: 17 amino acids. CDR3 nucleotide sequence: TGTGCCGCGTGGGACCACATTACTTATACCACTGGTTGGTTCAAGATATTT. Amino acids: CAAWDHITYTTGWFKIF.

The chain joins TRGV10 to TRGJ1 or TRGJ2. Being an ORF, TRGV10 has a function that is uncertain. V was clipped by 8 bases and J by 4 bases; unmatched bases: 30. The CDR3 is 20 amino acids. CDR3 residues: CAAWDGPGRRGVNQYYKKLF. The CDR3 bases are TGTGCTGCGTGGGATGGGCCGGGGCGCCGCGGTGTCAATCAATATTATAAGAAACTCTTT.

The chain is built from TRGV8 and TRGJ1 or TRGJ2. The CDR3 length is 11 residues. Germline V CDR1 and CDR2: VENAVY, YDSYNSRV. The ends lost 12 bases at V and 7 bases at J; junction bases unmatched: 12. The CDR3 nucleotides read TGTGCCCCAATCCCATTATATAAGAAACTCTTT. Protein product: CAPIPLYKKLF.

Concerning this clone: Distinct nucleotide sequences in the sample also encode this CDR3. V gene TRGV3 combines with J gene TRGJP2. From germline, CDR1 is VTNTFY and CDR2 YDVSTARD (reference sequence). CDR3 length: 16 amino acids. V trimming: 0 bases; J trimming: 2 bases; junction bases outside the gene matches: 6. The CDR3 sequence is CATWDRGISSDWIKTF. The CDR3 nucleotides are TGTGCCACCTGGGACAGGGGTATCAGTAGTGATTGGATCAAGACGTTT.

This clone was detected once. The chain links TRGV9 to TRGJ1 or TRGJ2. CDR1 GITISATS and CDR2 ISYDGTV come from the germline V gene (reference sequence). V gave up 5 bases and J gave up 0 bases; unmatched junction bases: 7. The CDR3 loop spans 14 amino acids. The CDR3 region is CALWGAQNYYKKLF. DNA of the CDR3: TGTGCCTTGTGGGGGGCCCAGAATTATTATAAGAAACTCTTT.

This clone has more than one count but fewer than ten. J is TRGJ1 or TRGJ2 and V is TRGV2. This CDR3 is built from 13 residues. Trimming removed 0 bases from V and 9 bases from J; junction bases left unmatched: 8. Per germline, CDR1 EGSNGY and CDR2 YDSYNSKV. The CDR3 is CATWDGSGAKKLF. CDR3 coding DNA: TGTGCCACCTGGGACGGGTCTGGGGCTAAGAAACTCTTT.

In this sample, this clone turned up once. An end of the junction differs from the germline gene, which may be a read error. The genes are TRGV2 and TRGJP2. The germline V gene has CDR1 EGSNGY and CDR2 YDSYNSKV. The CDR3 has 19 amino acids. The CDR3 DNA reads as TGTGCCACCTGGGACGGCCAAAATTTTAGACCCTCTAGTGATTGGACCAAGACGTTT. It is translated as CATWDGQNFRPSSDWTKTF.

Concerning this clone: Other nucleotide sequences in the sample specify the same CDR3. The rearrangement joins TRGV2 to TRGJ1 or TRGJ2. The germline V gene has CDR1 EGSNGY and CDR2 YDSYNSKV. This CDR3 comprises 14 residues. Trimming at V came to 0 bases and at J to 7 bases, leaving 9 bases not matched to a gene. The CDR3 sequence is CATWDGPIGYKKLF. CDR3 bases: TGTGCCACCTGGGACGGGCCTATAGGGTATAAGAAACTCTTT.

This sequence joins TRGV2 and TRGJP2. Looked up from germline, CDR1 is EGSNGY and CDR2 is YDSYNSKV. Trimming removed 3 bases from V and 5 bases from J; junction bases left unmatched: 6. This CDR3 is built from 14 residues. CDR3 loop: CATWDPQSDWIKTF. The DNA of the CDR3 is TGTGCCACCTGGGACCCGCAGAGTGATTGGATCAAGACGTTT.

On this clone itself: This could be a read error, since a much larger clone is one nucleotide away. DNA for the CDR3: TGTGCCACCTGGGACGGGCCGGGGTTTAATTATTATAAGAAACTCTTT. As protein: CATWDGPGFNYYKKLF. The chain couples TRGV4 to TRGJ1 or TRGJ2. Germline CDR1 reads EGSTGY; CDR2 reads YDSYTSSV. CDR3 size: 16 residues. Unmatched junction bases numbered 13, after V lost 4 bases and J lost 1 base.